This T cell receptor beta chain was sequenced in a study of CD8+ T cells in alopecia areata. CDR1 GTSNPN and CDR2 SVGIG come from the germline V gene (reference sequence). The CDR3 runs to 14 residues. The V end was cut by 5 bases, the J end by 3 bases, with 16 bases between. The authors extracted RNA and reverse transcribed it into cDNA as the sequencing template. The assay was immunoSEQ multiplex PCR, and TCRdb's table has in-frame clones only and misses some. The data show around 140,000 clones, roughly 50% seen once. Sequences were obtained from CD4+ T cells sorted from blood. The J gene is TRBJ1-1, the V gene TRBV30, with D perhaps TRBD1 (6 bases). This TCR came from a human donor with alopecia areata. In DNA, the CDR3 is TGTGCCTGGGAGGTATTGACAGGCCACACTGAAGCTTTCTTT. Translated, it gives CAWEVLTGHTEAFF.